This T cell receptor beta chain was captured in a study of blood T cell repertoires in COVID-19. Across the whole study: Acute and convalescent COVID-19 samples came from the United States, Italy and Spain. Nucleic acid was either cDNA or gDNA, and it came from T cells, B-cell-depleted T cells, or PBMCs.

Seattle's enrolled individuals joined amid active infection and were then monitored longitudinally. The V gene end was trimmed by 2 bases and the J gene end by 0 bases; junction bases not matched to a gene: 7. The CDR3 spans 16 residues. From germline, CDR1 is SNHLY and CDR2 FYNNEI. This table comes from immunoSEQ multiplex PCR, and its TCRdb copy is limited to in-frame clones, with some not included. The data show about 95,000 clones, with about four fifths seen just once and under 5% held by the top ten. Material: peripheral blood. The receptor comes from a man older than 75 with COVID-19, enrolled during active disease. This chain joins TRBV2 and TRBJ2-7, with TRBD1 matching 7 bases. The CDR3 bases are TGTGCCAGCAGTGAACACCCGGACAGGAGCTCCTACGAGCAGTACTTC. This encodes CASSEHPDRSSYEQYF.